The subject of this entry is one T cell receptor (beta chain). Only in-frame clones appear in the TCRdb table, and some are missing; sequencing was by immunoSEQ multiplex PCR. The profile covers more than 65,000 clones, with around nine tenths appearing a single time and about 0.4% taken by the ten largest. CDR1 is SGHRS, CDR2 YFSETQ, per germline. Germline trimming cut 4 bases from V and 8 bases from J; bases unmatched to any gene: 12. This CDR3 comprises 15 residues. The data stem from a study of T cell changes during pregnancy in multiple sclerosis. The receptor comes from a female donor with multiple sclerosis, enrolled in a pregnancy study. The source material was CD4+ T cells from peripheral blood mononuclear cells, sampled before pregnancy. The genes are TRBV5-1 and TRBJ2-4; TRBD1 matches 7 bases. Here the CDR3 DNA reads TGCGCCAGCAGCCCGGTTACAGGGGAAAGCGACATTCAGTACTTC. Protein sequence: CASSPVTGESDIQYF.